This T cell receptor beta chain is drawn from a study of blood T cell repertoires in COVID-19. The overall study: Samples taken during acute and convalescent COVID-19 were collected in the United States, Italy and Spain. Sample material is recorded as cDNA or gDNA derived from T cells, B-cell-depleted T cells, or PBMCs.

In the study's own analysis: Reference gene primer amplification gave estimated nucleated cell counts. Generated by immunoSEQ multiplex PCR, the TCRdb table keeps only in-frame clones and is missing some. V and J calls and clone size come straight from that table; D and trimming were deduced from the DNA. Of tens of thousands of clones in the sample, roughly 87% were seen once. The CDR3 runs to 16 residues. The chain is built from TRBV12-2 and TRBJ1-4; TRBD1 reflects the table's D call only, with no check against the DNA. TRBV12-2 corresponds to a pseudogene. Sample: peripheral blood. The clonotype originates from a woman aged 50 to 65 with active or convalescent COVID-19. The CDR3 bases are TGTGCAAGTCGCTTAGGGACAGGGGGGAGGAATGAAAAACTGTTTTTT. It encodes CASRLGTGGRNEKLFF.